This paragraph covers one T cell receptor beta chain sequence. This sample was included in a study of blood T cell repertoires in COVID-19. Per the original methods: Nucleated cell counts were estimated from reference gene primer amplification. TCRdb's copy holds only in-frame clones and misses some; the assay was immunoSEQ multiplex PCR. For V, J and clone size, that table is used; D and trimming come from the DNA. In the table there are 250,000 or so clones, about 80% of which are singletons. Sequenced sample: PBMCs or T cells enriched from blood (not recorded which). This receptor was taken from a man aged 45-60 years who had recovered from COVID-19.

CDR3 sequence reads: CASSLAGLDTQYF. CDR3 in DNA: TGTGCCAGTAGTCTAGCGGGTTTAGATACGCAGTATTTT. The chain has TRBV19 and TRBJ2-3; 8 bases fit TRBD2. The V and J ends lost 5 bases and 5 bases, in that order; junction bases with no gene match: 3. The CDR3 is made up of 13 amino acids. The germline V gene has CDR1 LNHDA and CDR2 SQIVND (reference sequence).